This TCR beta chain was captured in a study of vaccination and CD4 T cells after COVID-19. Looking at the study overall: Timing of post-vaccine sample collection was a median about 79 days after dose two, with a range of 14 to 241. The stimulus for the cells was overlapping spike peptides derived from SARS-CoV-2, HCoV-NL63, HCoV-OC43 and HCoV-229E.

With the Oncomine TCR Beta short-read assay, DNA from cultured CD4+ T cells was sequenced. TCRdb processed the PCR reads anew with MiXCR; each CDR3 protein has one entry. In the table there are about 23,000 distinct CDR3 sequences, roughly 44% of which are singletons. This clonotype is deemed medium-sized. What it recognizes is unknown. The sample's time point: late sampling 161 to 241 days after vaccination in three convalescent patients. Noted treatment: roughly ten-day PBMC culture with coronavirus spike peptide pools or control peptides (ViraFEST assay). ViraFEST sequenced TCRs after peptide-pool expansion of antigen-specific T cells. Alongside approximately 10 IU/ml IL-2 and about 9.5 ug/ml peptide pools, PBMCs were cultured at a few million per well. The V gene's germline CDR1 is LGHNA and CDR2 YNFKEQ. There are 15 residues in the CDR3. Trimming left V 1 base short and J 6 bases short, with 16 bases between.

The chain couples TRBV4-2 to TRBJ2-7, with TRBD2 as a possible D gene (5 bases). The specimen was CD4+ T cells from blood, cultured in vitro, collected about 7 months after SARS-CoV-2 vaccination. This TCR derives from a human donor who had recovered from COVID-19. CDR3 residues: CASSQVTSEPGEQYF. For the CDR3, the DNA is TGTGCCAGCAGCCAAGTAACTAGTGAACCTGGCGAGCAGTACTTC.